The clone carrying this T cell receptor beta chain was observed a few times. V gave up 2 bases and J gave up 6 bases, with 11 bases separating them. This CDR3 is 14 amino acids long. CDR1 is SEHNR, CDR2 FQNEAQ, per germline (reference sequence). Hyperthyroidism of Graves' type that showed no ophthalmopathy progression within 18 months was stable. Clinicians diagnosed patients from clinical symptoms, serum thyroxine and TRAb, thyroid ultrasound and orbital computed tomography. This record belongs to a study of T cells in Graves' hyperthyroidism and ophthalmopathy. Amplified TCR beta CDR3 regions derived from RNA transcripts. The HTBI primer set was used in a first-round RT-PCR of the TCR CDR3. TCRdb re-called the multiplex PCR reads through MiXCR, storing one row per CDR3 protein. The sample lists about 320,000 distinct CDR3 sequences; 16% were seen once.

Sequencing was done on a sample of blood. This chain joins TRBV7-9 and TRBJ2-1; tentative D call: TRBD1 (6 bases). The sequence was collected from a man aged 25-40 years with Graves' hyperthyroidism. CDR3 residues: CASSLSLQGNEQFF. The CDR3 DNA follows: TGTGCCAGCAGCTTATCGTTACAGGGCAATGAGCAGTTCTTC.